These T cell receptor beta chains were read from a single sample in a study of cytomegalovirus exposure and HLA in healthy donors. Repertoires were generated with immunoSEQ multiplex PCR, while TCRdb's copy carries only in-frame clones and drops some. The sample has approximately 120,000 clones; around 73% are singletons. The sample comprised PBMCs. Receptor source: a young man in good health and CMV-seropositive. CDR3s include the opening cysteine and the closing phenylalanine or tryptophan. Each record gives: J gene, V gene, clone size, D gene, CDR3 DNA, CDR3 protein. A D gene is named only where the DNA matches it firmly. A row's size may be missing; if present it is once, few, many or a size class.

j_call: TRBJ1-2
v_call: TRBV6-5
clone_size: -
d_call: -
cdr3_nt: TGTGCCAGCAGTTACCGTCTGGGCGGCTACACCTTC
cdr3_aa: CASSYRLGGYTF

j_call: TRBJ1-1
v_call: TRBV6-5
clone_size: -
d_call: -
cdr3_nt: TGTGCCAGCAGGAGAAACACTGAAGCTTTCTTT
cdr3_aa: CASRRNTEAFF

j_call: TRBJ2-1
v_call: TRBV27
clone_size: few
d_call: TRBD2
cdr3_nt: TGTGCCAGCAGTTTCCTCTCTAGCGGGAGGGCCCTTGAGCAGTTCTTC
cdr3_aa: CASSFLSSGRALEQFF

j_call: TRBJ2-3
v_call: TRBV11-3
clone_size: -
d_call: -
cdr3_nt: TGTGCCAGCAGTCCTGGTAGCTCCGTCACAGATACGCAGTATTTT
cdr3_aa: CASSPGSSVTDTQYF

j_call: TRBJ2-3
v_call: TRBV6-5
clone_size: -
d_call: -
cdr3_nt: TGTGCCAGCAGTTACCTGGCGGGGTCAAGCACAGATACGCAGTATTTT
cdr3_aa: CASSYLAGSSTDTQYF

j_call: TRBJ1-2
v_call: TRBV5-6
clone_size: -
d_call: -
cdr3_nt: TGTGCCAGCAGCTTGTGGGGCCTCGGTGGCTACACCTTC
cdr3_aa: CASSLWGLGGYTF

j_call: TRBJ2-5
v_call: TRBV6-5
clone_size: -
d_call: -
cdr3_nt: TGTGCCAGCAGCGAACAGGGGGGGAAGGTGGGGTCCCAGTACTTC
cdr3_aa: CASSEQGGKVGSQYF

j_call: TRBJ2-7
v_call: TRBV27
clone_size: -
d_call: TRBD2
cdr3_nt: TGTGCCAGCAACATATATAGCGGGAGTAACCACGAGCAGTACTTC
cdr3_aa: CASNIYSGSNHEQYF

j_call: TRBJ2-7
v_call: TRBV5-4
clone_size: few
d_call: -
cdr3_nt: TGTGCCAGCAGCTTGAGCCTAGCCGAGCAGTACTTC
cdr3_aa: CASSLSLAEQYF

j_call: TRBJ2-1
v_call: TRBV18
clone_size: -
d_call: TRBD2
cdr3_nt: TGTGCCAGCTCACCAAGAGCGGGAGGGAGGTACAATGAGCAGTTCTTC
cdr3_aa: CASSPRAGGRYNEQFF

j_call: TRBJ1-2
v_call: TRBV6-1
clone_size: -
d_call: -
cdr3_nt: TGTGCCAGCAGTGAACAGGGCACTAACTATGGCTACACCTTC
cdr3_aa: CASSEQGTNYGYTF

j_call: TRBJ1-4
v_call: TRBV13
clone_size: -
d_call: -
cdr3_nt: TGTGCCAGCAGCGCCCCGGGAGGGGTGGGTGAAAAACTGTTTTTT
cdr3_aa: CASSAPGGVGEKLFF

j_call: TRBJ2-3
v_call: TRBV6-5
clone_size: -
d_call: TRBD2
cdr3_nt: TGTGCCAGCAGGATAGCGGGAGGCACAGATACGCAGTATTTT
cdr3_aa: CASRIAGGTDTQYF

j_call: TRBJ2-7
v_call: TRBV7-9
clone_size: -
d_call: TRBD2
cdr3_nt: TGTGCCAGCAGCCTAGCGGGGCAGCCTCCCTACGAGCAGTACTTC
cdr3_aa: CASSLAGQPPYEQYF

j_call: TRBJ1-4
v_call: TRBV5-6
clone_size: -
d_call: -
cdr3_nt: TGTGCCAGCAGCTTGGCCGGGAATGAAAAACTGTTTTTT
cdr3_aa: CASSLAGNEKLFF

j_call: TRBJ2-3
v_call: TRBV7-9
clone_size: few
d_call: TRBD1
cdr3_nt: TGTGCCAGCAGCTTAGCGCGACCCCGACAGGGTGTCGCGCAGTATTTT
cdr3_aa: CASSLARPRQGVAQYF

j_call: TRBJ2-3
v_call: TRBV4-2
clone_size: -
d_call: TRBD2
cdr3_nt: TGTGCCAGCAGCCAAGCCGGGGGGGCGGGGGGGATTTTATATACGCAGTATTTT
cdr3_aa: CASSQAGGAGGILYTQYF

j_call: TRBJ2-3
v_call: TRBV5-1
clone_size: few
d_call: -
cdr3_nt: TGCGCCAGCAGTGGCTTGGGGAGCTGGACAGATACGCAGTATTTT
cdr3_aa: CASSGLGSWTDTQYF

j_call: TRBJ2-6
v_call: TRBV6-1
clone_size: -
d_call: TRBD1
cdr3_nt: TGTGCCAGCAGTGCAACAGGGGTGAGGGCCAACGTCCTGACTTTC
cdr3_aa: CASSATGVRANVLTF

j_call: TRBJ1-1
v_call: TRBV21-1
clone_size: few
d_call: -
cdr3_nt: TGTGCCAGCAGCAAACCGGGACAGGGAAGGACTGAAGCTTTCTTT
cdr3_aa: CASSKPGQGRTEAFF

j_call: TRBJ2-3
v_call: TRBV27
clone_size: -
d_call: TRBD2
cdr3_nt: TGTGCCAGCAGTTTCCTCGGGAGGGCAAAGACAGATACGCAGTATTTT
cdr3_aa: CASSFLGRAKTDTQYF

j_call: TRBJ1-4
v_call: TRBV2
clone_size: -
d_call: -
cdr3_nt: TGTGCCAGCAGTGACGCACGCGACAGCCGTATTAATAATGAAAAACTGTTTTTT
cdr3_aa: CASSDARDSRINNEKLFF

j_call: TRBJ1-2
v_call: TRBV5-4
clone_size: -
d_call: -
cdr3_nt: TGTGCCAGCAGCTTTTTGGCAGTCTATGGCTACACCTTC
cdr3_aa: CASSFLAVYGYTF